A selection of T cell receptor beta chains follows, all from one sample in a study of CD8+CD57+ T cells in acquired aplastic anemia. TCRdb redid the calling of the reads with MiXCR, one entry per CDR3 protein. The sample records roughly 240,000 distinct CDR3 sequences, 40% to 50% being singletons. Sequencing was carried out using sorted CD4+, CD8+, or CD8+CD57+ T cells (not recorded which) from PBMCs. The receptors stem from a human donor with aplastic anemia. Each CDR3 is given with its conserved first and last residue. Each record gives: CDR3 DNA, CDR3 protein, V gene, J gene, clone size, D gene. D genes are given only for firm matches. Clone size is not always given. Where it is, it says once, few, many or a class for expanded clones.

CDR3nt: TGTGCCAGCAGTGAATATACCAGAAACAATGAGCAGTTCTTC
CDR3aa: CASSEYTRNNEQFF
v_gene: TRBV25-1
j_gene: TRBJ2-1
abundance: .
d_gene: .

CDR3nt: TGTGCCAGCAGACAGGACAGGCTAACACAAGAGACCCAGTACTTC
CDR3aa: CASRQDRLTQETQYF
v_gene: TRBV7-2
j_gene: TRBJ2-5
abundance: .
d_gene: TRBD1

CDR3nt: TGTGCCAGCAGCGTGGGCGGGAGATCAGCAGATACGCAGTATTTT
CDR3aa: CASSVGGRSADTQYF
v_gene: TRBV13
j_gene: TRBJ2-3
abundance: many
d_gene: TRBD2

CDR3nt: TGTGCCAGCAGCCCCCCGGCGAGCTCCTACAATGAGCAGTTCTTC
CDR3aa: CASSPPASSYNEQFF
v_gene: TRBV7-9
j_gene: TRBJ2-1
abundance: many
d_gene: .

CDR3nt: TGTGCCAGCAGCCAAGATCTAGGGACGCTCTCCTACAATGAGCAGTTCTTC
CDR3aa: CASSQDLGTLSYNEQFF
v_gene: TRBV3-1
j_gene: TRBJ2-1
abundance: many
d_gene: .

CDR3nt: TGTGCCAGCAGCACTCGACAGGGAGTATATGTGCCGTCACCCCTCCACTTT
CDR3aa: CASSTRQGVYVPSPLHF
v_gene: TRBV7-6
j_gene: TRBJ1-6
abundance: .
d_gene: TRBD1

CDR3nt: TGTGCCAGCAGCCCGGGACAGGGGGGGAACACTGAAGCTTTCTTT
CDR3aa: CASSPGQGGNTEAFF
v_gene: TRBV5-6
j_gene: TRBJ1-1
abundance: .
d_gene: TRBD1

CDR3nt: TGTGCCATCAGTAGCAATAGCGGGACTTGGGAGACACAGTACTTC
CDR3aa: CAISSNSGTWETQYF
v_gene: TRBV10-3
j_gene: TRBJ2-5
abundance: .
d_gene: TRBD2

CDR3nt: TGCAGTGCTAGAGCCTACCGCGGGGGGGAACAAGAGACCCAGTACTTC
CDR3aa: CSARAYRGGEQETQYF
v_gene: TRBV20-1
j_gene: TRBJ2-5
abundance: .
d_gene: TRBD2

CDR3nt: TGTGCCAGCAGTGAAGCGGGACTAGCGGGGCAAGAGACCCAGTACTTC
CDR3aa: CASSEAGLAGQETQYF
v_gene: TRBV2
j_gene: TRBJ2-5
abundance: once
d_gene: TRBD2

CDR3nt: TGTGCCAGTAGCCGAGGGGGGCAGGGGGCTCCCCTCCACTTT
CDR3aa: CASSRGGQGAPLHF
v_gene: TRBV19
j_gene: TRBJ1-6
abundance: .
d_gene: TRBD1

CDR3nt: TGTGCCAGCAGCGTCCCTGGAAATGAGCAGTTCTTC
CDR3aa: CASSVPGNEQFF
v_gene: TRBV9
j_gene: TRBJ2-1
abundance: many
d_gene: .

CDR3nt: TGTGCCAGCAGTTACGCGTCCAACTACGAGCAGTACTTC
CDR3aa: CASSYASNYEQYF
v_gene: TRBV6-5
j_gene: TRBJ2-7
abundance: many
d_gene: .

CDR3nt: TGTGCCAGCAGCTTAGTGACACAGGGGAATGAAAAACTGTTTTTT
CDR3aa: CASSLVTQGNEKLFF
v_gene: TRBV7-9
j_gene: TRBJ1-4
abundance: many
d_gene: TRBD1

CDR3nt: TGCGCCAGCAGCGATAGGGACAGGGGGCCCAACGAGCAGTACTTC
CDR3aa: CASSDRDRGPNEQYF
v_gene: TRBV5-1
j_gene: TRBJ2-7
abundance: many
d_gene: TRBD1

CDR3nt: TGTGCCAGCAGCGTATACGGAATCTCTGGAAACACCATATATTTT
CDR3aa: CASSVYGISGNTIYF
v_gene: TRBV9
j_gene: TRBJ1-3
abundance: many
d_gene: .

CDR3nt: TGTGCCAGCCTAACAATGAACACTGAAGCTTTCTTT
CDR3aa: CASLTMNTEAFF
v_gene: TRBV2
j_gene: TRBJ1-1
abundance: .
d_gene: .

CDR3nt: TGTGCCAGCAGTTTGTCGGCAGGGGTGCGTCAGCCCCAGCATTTT
CDR3aa: CASSLSAGVRQPQHF
v_gene: TRBV27
j_gene: TRBJ1-5
abundance: few
d_gene: .

CDR3nt: TGTGCCAGCAGCCTTGGGCAGGGGGAGTACACCTTC
CDR3aa: CASSLGQGEYTF
v_gene: TRBV27
j_gene: TRBJ1-2
abundance: many
d_gene: TRBD1

CDR3nt: TGTGCCAGCAGCTCTCAGGGGGGGCCCCAGCATTTT
CDR3aa: CASSSQGGPQHF
v_gene: TRBV7-9
j_gene: TRBJ1-5
abundance: many
d_gene: TRBD1

CDR3nt: TGTGCCAGCAGCTTGGCCGGGAGCGGCTACGAGCAGTACTTC
CDR3aa: CASSLAGSGYEQYF
v_gene: TRBV5-5
j_gene: TRBJ2-7
abundance: many
d_gene: .

CDR3nt: TGCGCCAGCAGCCAAGCGGGGCTAGGCAATCAGCCCCAGCATTTT
CDR3aa: CASSQAGLGNQPQHF
v_gene: TRBV4-1
j_gene: TRBJ1-5
abundance: many
d_gene: .

CDR3nt: TGTGCCAGCAGTTTGGAAGGCAGAAGTCAGCCCCAGCATTTT
CDR3aa: CASSLEGRSQPQHF
v_gene: TRBV12-3/TRBV12-4
j_gene: TRBJ1-5
abundance: many
d_gene: .

CDR3nt: TGTGCCTGGACTAGCGGGAGCACCGGGGAGCTGTTTTTT
CDR3aa: CAWTSGSTGELFF
v_gene: TRBV30
j_gene: TRBJ2-2
abundance: few
d_gene: TRBD2

CDR3nt: TGTGCCAGCAGCTTAGGGAAGAGATACAATGAGCAGTTCTTC
CDR3aa: CASSLGKRYNEQFF
v_gene: TRBV7-2
j_gene: TRBJ2-1
abundance: .
d_gene: .

CDR3nt: TGTGCCAGCCTGAGGGGATTATATGGCTACACCTTC
CDR3aa: CASLRGLYGYTF
v_gene: TRBV12-3/TRBV12-4
j_gene: TRBJ1-2
abundance: few
d_gene: .

CDR3nt: TGTGCCAGCAGCTTACGGGGGGGCACAGATACGCAGTATTTT
CDR3aa: CASSLRGGTDTQYF
v_gene: TRBV7-6
j_gene: TRBJ2-3
abundance: many
d_gene: TRBD2

CDR3nt: TGTGCCAGCAGTTTTTCCGGGACAGGGTGGGGCACTAATGAAAAACTGTTTTTT
CDR3aa: CASSFSGTGWGTNEKLFF
v_gene: TRBV6-6
j_gene: TRBJ1-4
abundance: .
d_gene: TRBD1

CDR3nt: TGTGCCTGGGCCCACCCGGGACCGAGTTTCGAGCAGTACTTC
CDR3aa: CAWAHPGPSFEQYF
v_gene: TRBV30
j_gene: TRBJ2-7
abundance: .
d_gene: .

CDR3nt: TGCAGCGTTAGCCAGACTCGCCAAGAGACCCAGTACTTC
CDR3aa: CSVSQTRQETQYF
v_gene: TRBV29-1
j_gene: TRBJ2-5
abundance: .
d_gene: .

CDR3nt: TGTGCCAGTAGTATCTTTGGGACTAGCGGGAGGAAATCCTACGAGCAGTACTTC
CDR3aa: CASSIFGTSGRKSYEQYF
v_gene: TRBV19
j_gene: TRBJ2-7
abundance: many
d_gene: TRBD2

CDR3nt: TGTGCCAGTAGTATGGCGACAGGGAGCCCCCTCCACTTT
CDR3aa: CASSMATGSPLHF
v_gene: TRBV19
j_gene: TRBJ1-6
abundance: .
d_gene: TRBD1

CDR3nt: TGTGCCAGCAGCTTCGGCAGGATCTCCTACGAGCAGTACTTC
CDR3aa: CASSFGRISYEQYF
v_gene: TRBV5-6
j_gene: TRBJ2-7
abundance: many
d_gene: .

CDR3nt: TGTGCCAGCAGTGAACGGAGGACAGATACGCAGTATTTT
CDR3aa: CASSERRTDTQYF
v_gene: TRBV2
j_gene: TRBJ2-3
abundance: few
d_gene: .

CDR3nt: TGTGCCAGCAGTTACTCGGCTGATCACTCCGGAAACACCATATATTTT
CDR3aa: CASSYSADHSGNTIYF
v_gene: TRBV6-5
j_gene: TRBJ1-3
abundance: many
d_gene: .

CDR3nt: TGCAGTGCTAATCACGGAATGAACTACGAGCAGTACTTC
CDR3aa: CSANHGMNYEQYF
v_gene: TRBV20-1
j_gene: TRBJ2-7
abundance: once
d_gene: .

CDR3nt: TGTGCCAGCAGTTTGGGAGGGAATCAGCCCCAGTACTTC
CDR3aa: CASSLGGNQPQYF
v_gene: TRBV28
j_gene: TRBJ2-5
abundance: .
d_gene: TRBD2

CDR3nt: TGTGCCAGCAGCTTGGTGACTAGCGGGAGCAATGAGCAGTTCTTC
CDR3aa: CASSLVTSGSNEQFF
v_gene: TRBV5-4
j_gene: TRBJ2-1
abundance: many
d_gene: TRBD2

CDR3nt: TGCAGTGCTAAGGCCAGCGGGTCCGAGACCCAGTACTTC
CDR3aa: CSAKASGSETQYF
v_gene: TRBV20-1
j_gene: TRBJ2-5
abundance: .
d_gene: .

CDR3nt: TGTGCCAGCCCCGGAGGGCAGTTGAACACTGAAGCTTTCTTT
CDR3aa: CASPGGQLNTEAFF
v_gene: TRBV2
j_gene: TRBJ1-1
abundance: .
d_gene: .

CDR3nt: TGTGCCAGCAGCACGACGACAGGGGTATCCTACAATGAGCAGTTCTTC
CDR3aa: CASSTTTGVSYNEQFF
v_gene: TRBV7-6
j_gene: TRBJ2-1
abundance: many
d_gene: TRBD1

CDR3nt: TGTGCCTGGGGGGGGGGGACTGAAGCTTTCTTT
CDR3aa: CAWGGGTEAFF
v_gene: TRBV30
j_gene: TRBJ1-1
abundance: few
d_gene: .

CDR3nt: TGTGCCACCAGTGATTTGTCGGGGGCGTATGAGCAGTTCTTC
CDR3aa: CATSDLSGAYEQFF
v_gene: TRBV24-1
j_gene: TRBJ2-1
abundance: many
d_gene: .

CDR3nt: TGCAGTGCTAGAGGCGCTAGGACCTACAATGAGCAGTTCTTC
CDR3aa: CSARGARTYNEQFF
v_gene: TRBV20-1
j_gene: TRBJ2-1
abundance: many
d_gene: .

CDR3nt: TGTGCCAGCAGTGAAGGCACCGACTATGGCTACACCTTC
CDR3aa: CASSEGTDYGYTF
v_gene: TRBV2
j_gene: TRBJ1-2
abundance: .
d_gene: .

CDR3nt: TGTGCCAGCAGCTTTCACGGACTAGCAGGAGATACGCAGTATTTT
CDR3aa: CASSFHGLAGDTQYF
v_gene: TRBV7-3
j_gene: TRBJ2-3
abundance: few
d_gene: TRBD2